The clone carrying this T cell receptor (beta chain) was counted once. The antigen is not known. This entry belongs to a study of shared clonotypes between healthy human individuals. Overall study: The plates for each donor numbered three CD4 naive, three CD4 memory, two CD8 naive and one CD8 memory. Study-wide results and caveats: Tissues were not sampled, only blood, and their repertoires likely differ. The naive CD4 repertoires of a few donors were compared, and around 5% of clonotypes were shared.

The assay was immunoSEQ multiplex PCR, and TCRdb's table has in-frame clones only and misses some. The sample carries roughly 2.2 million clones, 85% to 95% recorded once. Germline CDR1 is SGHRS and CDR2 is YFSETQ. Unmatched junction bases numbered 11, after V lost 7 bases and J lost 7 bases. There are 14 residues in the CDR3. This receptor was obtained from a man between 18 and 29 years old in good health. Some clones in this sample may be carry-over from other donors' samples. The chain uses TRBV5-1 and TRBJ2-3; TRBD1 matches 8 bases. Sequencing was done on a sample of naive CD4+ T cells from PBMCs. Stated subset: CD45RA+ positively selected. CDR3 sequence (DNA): TGCGCCAGCGGAAACCTGGCAGGGGGCCATACGCAGTATTTT. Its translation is CASGNLAGGHTQYF.